A single sample is the source of the 9 T cell receptor beta chains below, sequenced in a study of OX40 agonist ivuxolimab in advanced cancers. TCRdb keeps only in-frame clones here, not all; method: immunoSEQ multiplex PCR. The profile shows approximately 84,000 clones, about nine tenths of them singletons. The input for sequencing was CD4+ or CD8+ T cells sorted from blood, taken in a trial of the OX40 agonist ivuxolimab. Source of these receptors: an adult with an advanced solid tumor such as melanoma, head and neck, liver or kidney cancer.

The V gene is TRBV6-6, the J gene TRBJ2-7; 9 bases fit TRBD2. From germline, CDR1 is MNHNY and CDR2 SVGAGI (reference sequence). J gave up 3 bases and V 2 bases, and 5 bases lay outside the gene matches. CDR3 length: 15 amino acids. The CDR3 reads CASSYRDSGGYEQYF. The CDR3 DNA sequence: TGTGCCAGCAGTTACCGGGATAGCGGGGGCTACGAGCAGTACTTC.

The CDR3 DNA sequence: TGTGCCAGCAGCCTCGTGGGCTACAATGAGCAGTTCTTC. Protein sequence: CASSLVGYNEQFF. The rearrangement uses TRBV6-5 and TRBJ2-1, with no clear D. Germline V gene lookup returns CDR1 MNHEY and CDR2 SVGAGI. Trimming left V 6 bases short and J 3 bases short, with 9 bases between. The CDR3 totals 13 residues.

This clone was detected only a few times. This chain connects TRBV5-5 to TRBJ1-4; D remains ambiguous. The CDR3 has 13 amino acids. V was clipped by 1 base and J by 4 bases, with 5 bases between them. Germline V lookup: CDR1 SGHKS, CDR2 YYEKEE (reference sequence). This CDR3 is CASSLMGNEKLFF. CDR3 sequence (DNA): TGTGCCAGCAGCTTGATGGGTAATGAAAAACTGTTTTTT.

The chain employs TRBV4-3 and TRBJ1-1; 10 nucleotides align to TRBD1. Trimming removed 3 bases from V and 10 bases from J; junction bases left unmatched: 11. Germline CDR1 LGHNA, CDR2 YSLEER. The CDR3 totals 15 residues. The CDR3 sequence is CASSQGTGDSIGAFF. For the CDR3, the DNA is TGCGCCAGCAGCCAGGGGACAGGGGATTCGATAGGAGCTTTCTTT.

V usage is TRBV6-5 and J usage is TRBJ2-2; no definite D call. Germline V CDR1 and CDR2: MNHEY, SVGAGI. V lost 0 bases and J 5 bases, leaving 1 base between the germline ends. This CDR3 is 12 amino acids long. CDR3 amino acids: CASSYSTGELFF. Written as DNA, the CDR3 is TGTGCCAGCAGTTACTCGACCGGGGAGCTGTTTTTT.

Worth noting for this clone: Germline and junction disagree at one end, which may indicate a read error. The gene calls are TRBV5-1 and TRBJ1-1; no clear D. From germline, CDR1 is SGHRS and CDR2 YFSETQ. The CDR3 sequence is 15 residues long. DNA of the CDR3: TGCGCCAGCAGCTTGGTCGATAGTTTGAAAACTGAAGCTTTCTTT. It translates to CASSLVDSLKTEAFF.

A few counts support this clone. The chain is built from TRBV5-8 and TRBJ1-5; D call uncertain. The CDR3 runs 15 residues. Germline loops: CDR1 SGHTS, CDR2 YDEGEE. V lost 2 bases to trimming and J lost 2 bases, with 11 bases between them. The CDR3 loop is CASSFRGMGNQPQHF. In DNA form, the CDR3 reads TGTGCCAGCAGCTTTCGGGGTATGGGCAATCAGCCCCAGCATTTT.

This chain connects TRBV7-8 to TRBJ2-3; D is possibly TRBD1 (6 bases). Germline values: CDR1 SGHVS, CDR2 FQNEAQ. The length of the CDR3 is 14 residues. With 5 bases removed from V and 1 base from J, the gap between germline ends came to 10 bases. DNA of the CDR3: TGTGCCAGCAGCACCTACAGGGGCACAGATACGCAGTATTTT. Translated: CASSTYRGTDTQYF.

J is TRBJ2-7 and V is TRBV11-3; 9 bases align to TRBD1. The CDR3 covers 14 residues. Germline V gene data show CDR1 as SGHNT and CDR2 as YENEEA. V shed 1 base, J shed 5 bases, and the junction held 3 bases outside the gene matches. CDR3 protein: CASSLGTGVHEQYF. In nucleotides, the CDR3 is TGTGCCAGCAGCTTAGGGACAGGGGTACACGAGCAGTACTTC.